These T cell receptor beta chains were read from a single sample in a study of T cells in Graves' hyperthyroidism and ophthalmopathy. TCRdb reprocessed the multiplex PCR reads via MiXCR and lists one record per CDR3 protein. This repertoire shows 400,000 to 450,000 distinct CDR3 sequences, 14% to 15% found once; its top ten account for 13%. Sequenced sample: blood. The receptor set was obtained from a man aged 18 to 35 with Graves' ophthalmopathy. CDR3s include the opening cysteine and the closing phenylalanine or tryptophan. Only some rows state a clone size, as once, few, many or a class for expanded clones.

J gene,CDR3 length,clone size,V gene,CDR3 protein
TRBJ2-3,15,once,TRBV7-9,CASSLWQLNTDTQYF
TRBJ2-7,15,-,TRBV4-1,CASSQVLADVYEQYF
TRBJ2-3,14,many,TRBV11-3,CASSLVAGSDTQYF
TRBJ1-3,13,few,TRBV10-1,CASTSSSGNTIYF
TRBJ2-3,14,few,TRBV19,CASSGTGGTDTQYF
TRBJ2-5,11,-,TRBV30,CAWGQPETQYF
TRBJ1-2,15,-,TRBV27,CASSLSGTGPYGYTF
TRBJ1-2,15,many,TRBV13,CASSLAVSGLSGYTF
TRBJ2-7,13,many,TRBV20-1,CSAREGSSYEQYF
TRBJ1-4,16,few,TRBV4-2,CASSYKGPGKDEKLFF
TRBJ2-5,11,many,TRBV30,CAWGALRGLYF
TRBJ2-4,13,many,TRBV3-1,CASSQDRLNIQYF
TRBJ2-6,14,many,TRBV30,CAWKQGFGANVLTF
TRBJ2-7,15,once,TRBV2,CASTKLSGTSSEQYF
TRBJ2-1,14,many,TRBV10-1,CASMDDRADNEQFF
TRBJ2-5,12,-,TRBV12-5,CASGLAAETQYF
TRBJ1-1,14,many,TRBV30,CAWSDNQGNTEAFF
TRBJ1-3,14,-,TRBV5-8,CASSRGTLGNTIYF
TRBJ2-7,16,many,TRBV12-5,CASGLIGQGAPYEQYF
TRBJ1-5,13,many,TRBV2,CASTKEQGLPQHF
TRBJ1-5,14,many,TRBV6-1,CASSPLEGSQPQHF
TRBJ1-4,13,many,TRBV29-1,CSGGTGGSEKLFF
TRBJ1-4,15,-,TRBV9,CASSVEGNTNEKLFF
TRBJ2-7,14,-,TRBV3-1,CASSQVEGKYEQYF
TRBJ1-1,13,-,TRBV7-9,CARSRTGDTEAFF
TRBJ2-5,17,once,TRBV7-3,CASSYGLAGGLGETQYF
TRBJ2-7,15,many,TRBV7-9,CASSLAGSGIYEQYF
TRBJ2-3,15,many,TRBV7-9,CASSSGPTSTDTQYF
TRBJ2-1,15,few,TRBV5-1,CASSWGAGESNEQFF
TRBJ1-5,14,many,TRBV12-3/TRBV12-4,CASSFGQSNQPQHF
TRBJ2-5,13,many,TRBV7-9,CASSSENQETQYF
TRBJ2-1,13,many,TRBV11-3,CASSLQGGSEQFF
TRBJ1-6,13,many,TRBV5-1,CAERRTDNSPLHF
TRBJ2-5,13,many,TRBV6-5,CASSYSWEGTQYF
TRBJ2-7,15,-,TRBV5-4,CASSPSGASRYEQYF
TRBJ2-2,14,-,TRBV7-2,CASSLGQGGGELFF
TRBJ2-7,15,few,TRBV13,CASSALAGGTYEQYF
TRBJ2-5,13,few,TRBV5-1,CASYRGDQETQYF
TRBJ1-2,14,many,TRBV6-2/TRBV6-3,CASSRDRNVEGYTF
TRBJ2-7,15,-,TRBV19,CASSIGLAGHYEQYF
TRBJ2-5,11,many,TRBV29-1,CSASVWETQYF
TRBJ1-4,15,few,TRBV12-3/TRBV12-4,CASSFSGATNEKLFF
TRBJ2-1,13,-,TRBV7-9,CASSPPDIQEQFF
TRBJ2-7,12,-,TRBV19,CASSIGQGLQYF
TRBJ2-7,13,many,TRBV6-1,CASRAPILDEQYF